This passage covers 10 T cell receptor beta chains from one sample sequenced in a study of OX40 agonist ivuxolimab in advanced cancers. This table comes from immunoSEQ multiplex PCR, and its TCRdb copy is limited to in-frame clones, with some not included. The table shows around 79,000 clones, with about 88% occurring only once. This material consisted of CD4+ or CD8+ T cells sorted from blood, taken in a trial of the OX40 agonist ivuxolimab. Source of these receptors: an adult with an advanced solid tumor such as melanoma, head and neck, liver or kidney cancer.

This sequence joins TRBV2 and TRBJ2-1; D call uncertain. Germline V gene sequence: CDR1 SNHLY, CDR2 FYNNEI. This CDR3 spans 15 amino acids. Trimming removed 3 bases from V and 0 bases from J, with 9 bases in between. The CDR3 is CASSESGSSYNEQFF. In DNA, the CDR3 is TGTGCCAGCAGTGAGTCGGGCAGCTCCTACAATGAGCAGTTCTTC.

The chain is built from TRBV6-1 and TRBJ2-7; 12 positions match TRBD2. The CDR3 contains 15 residues. Looked up from germline, CDR1 is MNHNS and CDR2 is SASEGT. Trimming removed 6 bases from V and 4 bases from J; junction bases left unmatched: 7. CDR3 region: CASRSVTSGSYEQYF. The CDR3 DNA follows: TGTGCCAGCAGGTCGGTGACTAGCGGGAGTTACGAGCAGTACTTC.

This rearrangement joins TRBV6-1 to TRBJ2-7, with 7 bases fitting TRBD1. The CDR3 totals 13 residues. With 7 bases clipped from V and 3 bases from J, the junction kept 6 bases outside the gene matches. Germline lookup yields CDR1 MNHNS and CDR2 SASEGT. The CDR3 sequence is CASTRDSIYEQYF. DNA for the CDR3: TGTGCCAGCACCCGGGACAGCATCTACGAGCAGTACTTC.

The J gene is TRBJ1-5, the V gene TRBV27; D might be TRBD1 (6 bases). Trimming pared 2 bases from V and 2 bases from J, leaving 10 bases between. The CDR3 has 15 amino acids. The germline gives CDR1 MNHEY, CDR2 SMNVEV (reference sequence). The CDR3 DNA follows: TGTGCCAGCAGTTTAGTGGGGGGCGGCAATCAGCCCCAGCATTTT. This codes for CASSLVGGGNQPQHF.

The chain recombines TRBV7-9 with TRBJ1-4; D is ambiguous. Trimming took 2 bases from V and 8 from J, leaving 9 bases between them. This CDR3 has 13 residues. Germline CDR1 SEHNR, CDR2 FQNEAQ (reference sequence). CDR3 residues: CASSLPPGEKLFF. CDR3 nucleotide sequence: TGTGCCAGCAGCTTACCCCCTGGGGAAAAACTGTTTTTT.

The J gene is TRBJ2-7, the V gene TRBV30; D remains unclear. This CDR3 is 12 amino acids long. Germline V lookup: CDR1 GTSNPN, CDR2 SVGIG (reference sequence). Trimming removed 0 bases from V and 3 bases from J, with 6 bases in between. The CDR3, as DNA: TGTGCCTGGAGTGTATATGGCTACGAGCAGTACTTC. Protein sequence: CAWSVYGYEQYF.

V is TRBV5-1 and J is TRBJ2-2; TRBD1 matches at 9 bases. CDR1 is SGHRS and CDR2 is YFSETQ in the germline V gene. V trimming: 5 bases; J trimming: 3 bases; junction bases outside the gene matches: 2. The CDR3 length is 14 residues. The CDR3 coding sequence is TGCGCCAGCAGTAGGACAGGGGACACCGGGGAGCTGTTTTTT. Amino acids: CASSRTGDTGELFF.

This chain connects TRBV29-1 to TRBJ2-4, with D tentatively TRBD1 (6 bases). V was cut by 7 bases and J by 9 bases, with 22 bases left in between. The CDR3 runs to 14 residues. Per the germline V gene, CDR1 is SQVTM and CDR2 is ANQGSEA. In DNA form, the CDR3 reads TGCAGCGGGGGGCTCGGACACCCTTTAAGCATTCAGTACTTC. Translated, it gives CSGGLGHPLSIQYF.

The table lists this clone with a few counts. The chain carries TRBV5-1 and TRBJ2-2; 13 bases align to TRBD2. The length of the CDR3 is 17 residues. The germline V gene encodes CDR1 SGHRS and CDR2 YFSETQ. Germline trimming cut 4 bases from V and 7 bases from J; bases unmatched to any gene: 10. Here the CDR3 DNA reads TGCGCCAGCAGCCCGGGACTAGCGGGACCCATGGGCGGGGAGCTGTTTTTT. Protein product: CASSPGLAGPMGGELFF.

This chain connects TRBV6-1 to TRBJ1-2; 7 positions agree with TRBD1. The germline V gene encodes CDR1 MNHNS and CDR2 SASEGT. This CDR3 is 15 amino acids long. After removal of 6 bases from V and 0 bases from J, the junction contained 7 bases not matched to a gene. This chain's CDR3 is CASSPGQLTNYGYTF. The CDR3 DNA reads TGTGCCAGCAGCCCGGGACAGCTTACTAACTATGGCTACACCTTC.